Shown below are 28 T cell receptor beta chains from a single sample sequenced in a study of breast tumors, draining lymph nodes, adjacent tissues. Using its own MiXCR run on the multiplex PCR reads, TCRdb lists one record per CDR3 protein. This table holds 50,000 to 75,000 distinct CDR3 sequences, roughly 57% found once. The sample taken for sequencing was breast tumor tissue. These receptor sequences come from a female donor with breast cancer. Some clones in this sample may be carry-over from other donors' samples.

There are a few counts of this clonotype. The rearrangement links TRBV7-9 to TRBJ2-5, with 14 bases lining up with TRBD2. Trimming at V came to 5 bases and at J to 5 bases, leaving 4 bases not matched to a gene. This CDR3 spans 15 amino acids. The germline CDR1 and CDR2 sequences are SEHNR and FQNEAQ (reference sequence). The CDR3 here is CASSGLAGGRETQYF. In nucleotides, the CDR3 is TGTGCCAGCAGCGGACTAGCGGGGGGCCGGGAGACCCAGTACTTC. The whole variable domain, remainder taken from reference TRBV7-9 and TRBJ2-5, is DTGVSQNPRHKITKRGQNVTFRCDPISEHNRLYWYRQTLGQGPEFLTYFQNEAQLEKSRLLSDRFSAERPKGSFSTLEIQRTEQGDSAMYLCASSGLAGGRETQYFGPGTRLLVL.

The chain links TRBV5-6 to TRBJ1-4; possible D gene TRBD1, 5 bases. Germline V CDR1 and CDR2: SGHDT, YYEEEE. The CDR3 consists of 24 residues. V lost 3 bases, J lost 0 bases, and 36 bases lay in between. The CDR3 coding sequence is TGTGCCAGCAGCTGGGAGACGGGCCTTCGGGACGAGCGGACATTTTCCACAACTAATGAAAAACTGTTTTTT. Its translation is CASSWETGLRDERTFSTTNEKLFF.

Comments on this clonotype: This clone may be a read error of a much larger clone one base away. V is TRBV28 and J is TRBJ2-1; TRBD1 matches at 12 bases. This CDR3 comprises 16 residues. V lost 0 bases and J lost 6; bases outside the gene matches: 3. Germline lookup yields CDR1 MDHEN and CDR2 SYDVKM. The DNA for the CDR3 is TGTGCCAGCAGTTTATGGGGACAGGGGGCATGCAATGAGCAGTTCTTC. This sequence encodes CASSLWGQGACNEQFF.

This CDR3 is CSAEWAPTDTQYF. The CDR3 region has the DNA TGCAGTGCCGAATGGGCTCCCACAGATACGCAGTATTTT. This chain uses TRBV20-1 with TRBJ2-3; D not resolved. The CDR3 length is 13 residues. Germline V gene data show CDR1 as DFQATT and CDR2 as SNEGSKA (reference sequence). V was clipped by 6 bases and J by 2 bases, with 12 bases between them.

On this clonotype itself: One end of the junction varies from germline; a read error may be responsible. CDR3 sequence (DNA): TGTGCCAGCAGTCACTCGGGGGGTTCTGGCACCGGGGAGCTGTTTTTT. This encodes CASSHSGGSGTGELFF. The chain is built from TRBV6-2 or TRBV6-3 and TRBJ2-2; 7 nucleotides match TRBD2. CDR1 is MNHEY and CDR2 is SVGEGT in the germline V gene. There are 16 residues in the CDR3.

The CDR3 sequence is CATSRDPPGPNTGELFF. The CDR3, as DNA: TGTGCCACCAGCAGAGATCCCCCAGGGCCGAACACCGGGGAGCTGTTTTTT. The rearrangement joins TRBV15 to TRBJ2-2; a possible D gene is TRBD1 (5 bases). V was trimmed by 0 bases and J by 0 bases, leaving 11 bases between them. The CDR3 loop spans 17 amino acids. Looked up from germline, CDR1 is LNHNV and CDR2 is YYDKDF (reference sequence).

V is TRBV5-1 and J is TRBJ2-2; a possible D gene is TRBD1 (6 bases). There are 15 residues in the CDR3. CDR1 is SGHRS and CDR2 is YFSETQ in the germline V gene. The V and J ends lost 4 bases and 2 bases respectively, with 12 bases between them. The CDR3 loop reads CASSPGDTNTGELFF. The CDR3 coding sequence is TGCGCCAGCAGCCCTGGGGACACTAACACCGGGGAGCTGTTTTTT.

This sequence joins TRBV9 and TRBJ1-2; D is ambiguous. Germline-derived CDR1 and CDR2 are SGDLS and YYNGEE. Trimming stripped 0 bases from V and 6 bases from J, with 15 bases between. The CDR3 loop spans 15 amino acids. The CDR3 here is CASSVEGTGRNGYTF. The CDR3 DNA reads TGTGCCAGCAGCGTAGAGGGCACGGGCAGAAATGGCTACACCTTC. The whole variable domain, remainder taken from reference TRBV9 and TRBJ1-2, is DSGVTQTPKHLITATGQRVTLRCSPRSGDLSVYWYQQSLDQGLQFLIQYYNGEERAKGNILERFSAQQFPDLHSELNLSSLELGDSALYFCASSVEGTGRNGYTFGSGTRLTVV.

This chain connects TRBV2 to TRBJ2-1, with TRBD1 matching over 8 bases. From germline, CDR1 is SNHLY and CDR2 FYNNEI. The CDR3 contains 16 residues. With V trimmed by 7 bases and J by 9 bases, 17 bases remained unmatched. The chain's CDR3 is CASTPPPDRGGGEQFF. The CDR3 DNA sequence: TGTGCCAGCACCCCCCCCCCAGACAGGGGAGGAGGTGAGCAGTTCTTC.

This clonotype was counted a few times. This chain uses TRBV19 with TRBJ2-3, with D possibly TRBD2 on 5 matching bases. The CDR3 has 14 amino acids. Deletions cut 5 bases from V and 0 bases from J, with 9 bases between. The germline CDR1 and CDR2 sequences are LNHDA and SQIVND (reference sequence). The CDR3 here is CASSSGGSTDTQYF. The CDR3 DNA reads as TGTGCCAGTAGTTCCGGCGGGAGCACAGATACGCAGTATTTT.

This clonotype was seen many times. V is TRBV20-1 and J is TRBJ2-3, with TRBD2 identical over 9 bases. The CDR3 covers 14 residues. The germline CDR1 and CDR2 sequences are DFQATT and SNEGSKA (reference sequence). V was pared by 5 bases and J by 5 bases, with 8 bases of the junction left unmatched. The CDR3 sequence: CSAQTGGGEDTQYF. The DNA of the CDR3 is TGCAGTGCTCAAACGGGCGGGGGGGAAGATACGCAGTATTTT.

This chain links TRBV6-5 with TRBJ1-1; D is unresolved. Germline loops: CDR1 MNHEY, CDR2 SVGAGI. This CDR3 comprises 14 residues. Between the trimmed V and J ends, which lost 8 bases and 4 bases, there was a span of 17 bases. The chain's CDR3 is CASRPGVTGTEAFF. The CDR3 DNA is TGTGCCAGCCGCCCCGGGGTGACGGGCACTGAAGCTTTCTTT.

The rearrangement joins TRBV15 to TRBJ1-2; D gene uncertain. The germline V and J ends were trimmed by 0 bases and 8 bases, with 10 bases remaining between them. Germline V lookup: CDR1 LNHNV, CDR2 YYDKDF (reference sequence). This CDR3 comprises 13 residues. The chain's CDR3 is CATSRDSRGGYTF. Written as DNA, the CDR3 is TGTGCCACCAGCAGAGATAGCCGTGGAGGCTACACCTTC.

The genes are TRBV25-1 and TRBJ2-3, with D perhaps assigned TRBD1 or TRBD2 (5 bases each). V was clipped by 4 bases and J by 0 bases, with 14 bases between them. This CDR3 spans 16 amino acids. CDR1 is MGHDK and CDR2 is SYGVNS in the germline V gene. CDR3 loop: CASSAGLAVSTDTQYF. CDR3 bases: TGTGCCAGCAGTGCGGGGCTAGCTGTGAGCACAGATACGCAGTATTTT.

This sequence joins TRBV5-1 and TRBJ2-2; no clear D gene. Trimming took 0 bases from V and 3 from J, leaving 12 bases between them. Germline CDR1 SGHRS, CDR2 YFSETQ. The CDR3 totals 16 residues. The CDR3 sequence is CASSLDGKGYTGELFF. In DNA, the CDR3 is TGCGCCAGCAGCTTGGATGGGAAAGGCTACACCGGGGAGCTGTTTTTT.

This clonotype was seen ten or more times. This chain uses TRBV5-6 with TRBJ1-2, with D perhaps matching TRBD1 (6 bases). V was cut by 0 bases and J by 5 bases, with 8 bases left in between. The CDR3 covers 13 residues. Per germline, CDR1 SGHDT and CDR2 YYEEEE. CDR3 sequence (DNA): TGTGCCAGCAGCTTGGGACAGGAGTATGGCTACACCTTC. Translation gives CASSLGQEYGYTF.

Judged by abundance, this clonotype is medium-sized (0.01 to 0.1%). V usage is TRBV5-1 and J usage is TRBJ2-7; 7 positions agree with TRBD1. The CDR3 spans 14 residues. Germline V gives CDR1 SGHRS, CDR2 YFSETQ. The V gene end was trimmed by 7 bases and the J gene end by 3 bases; junction bases not matched to a gene: 10. CDR3 nucleotide sequence: TGCGCCAGCTCTACTCAAGGGACAGTCTACGAGCAGTACTTC. Translation: CASSTQGTVYEQYF.

There are many counts of this clonotype. One junction end disagrees with the germline gene, perhaps due to a read error. The rearrangement joins TRBV6-6 to TRBJ1-5; TRBD1 matches 8 bases. The V gene's germline CDR1 is MNHNY and CDR2 SVGAGI (reference sequence). The CDR3 covers 14 residues. The CDR3, as DNA: TGTGCCAGCAGTCACTCACAGGGGGTTCAGCCCCAGCATTTT. This translates into CASSHSQGVQPQHF.

In this sample, this clonotype turned up once. V gene TRBV19 combines with J gene TRBJ1-6; 7 nucleotides align to TRBD1. V shed 7 bases, J shed 5 bases, and the junction held 14 bases outside the gene matches. In germline, CDR1 is LNHDA, CDR2 SQIVND (reference sequence). This CDR3 is built from 17 residues. The CDR3 DNA follows: TGTGCCAGTAACCCGACAGGGTTCACTGCGGATAATTCACCCCTCCACTTT. It translates to CASNPTGFTADNSPLHF. The variable domain in full, with the rest retrieved from reference TRBV19 and TRBJ1-6, is DGGITQSPKYLFRKEGQNVTLSCEQNLNHDAMYWYRQDPGQGLRLIYYSQIVNDFQKGDIAEGYSVSREKKESFPLTVTSAQKNPTAFYLCASNPTGFTADNSPLHFGNGTRLTVT.

This clonotype occurred many times. The rearrangement uses TRBV12-3 or TRBV12-4 and TRBJ1-1; D gene unclear. CDR3 size: 14 residues. V shed 5 bases and J shed 3 bases, with 13 bases lying between them. The CDR3 DNA reads as TGTGCCAGCAGTGGTCGGGTTGGGGACACTGAAGCTTTCTTT. This sequence encodes CASSGRVGDTEAFF.

This clonotype was observed once. This chain links TRBV20-1 with TRBJ1-2, with D perhaps TRBD1 (5 bases). Looked up from germline, CDR1 is DFQATT and CDR2 is SNEGSKA (reference sequence). The CDR3 is 12 amino acids. V lost 6 bases and J lost 10, with 18 bases in between. The CDR3 DNA reads TGCAGTGCAACTAGCGGGGGTGGTGTCTACACCTTC. It yields the protein CSATSGGGVYTF.

This clonotype was counted only a few times. One end of the junction is discordant with germline, which a read error may explain. The chain couples TRBV7-9 to TRBJ2-3; TRBD1 aligns across 8 bases. The CDR3 is made up of 13 amino acids. The germline V gene encodes CDR1 SEHNR and CDR2 FQNEAQ (reference sequence). The DNA of the CDR3 is TGTGCCAGTCATGCAGGGGGCACAGATACACAGTATTTT. This gives the protein CASHAGGTDTQYF.

The chain recombines TRBV6-5 with TRBJ1-6; D is perhaps TRBD1 (5 bases). CDR3 length equals 15 residues. V was shortened by 6 bases and J by 5 bases, with 14 bases between the two germline ends. Germline V gene sequence: CDR1 MNHEY, CDR2 SVGAGI. The CDR3 sequence: CASRPRDGDNSPLHF. The CDR3 DNA sequence: TGTGCCAGCAGGCCCCGGGACGGAGATAATTCACCCCTCCACTTT.

J is TRBJ1-2 and V is TRBV7-9, with 10 nucleotides matching TRBD1. The CDR3 covers 13 residues. CDR1 SEHNR and CDR2 FQNEAQ come from the germline V gene (reference sequence). The junction had 12 bases not matched to a gene; V was cut back by 6 bases and J by 14 bases. CDR3 nucleotide sequence: TGTGCCAGCAGGTCCCGGGACAGGGGCGCGATTACCTTC. Its protein is CASRSRDRGAITF.

V gene TRBV5-8 combines with J gene TRBJ2-1; TRBD2 might be the D (7 bases). Trimming removed 3 bases from V and 8 bases from J, with 21 bases in between. Germline CDR1 SGHTS, CDR2 YDEGEE. The CDR3 has 16 residues. The CDR3 reads CASSSGGTTGYDEQFF. The DNA for the CDR3 is TGTGCCAGCAGCTCCGGAGGGACTACAGGGTACGATGAGCAGTTCTTC.

This clonotype was seen just once. The V call is TRBV7-2, the J call TRBJ2-5; 13 bases are a match to TRBD2. Trimming at V came to 1 base and at J to 1 base, leaving 0 bases not matched to a gene. Looked up from germline, CDR1 is SGHTA and CDR2 is FQGNSA. The CDR3 runs to 16 residues. CDR3 residues: CASSLGTSGGQETQYF. The CDR3 DNA is TGTGCCAGCAGCTTAGGGACTAGCGGGGGCCAAGAGACCCAGTACTTC.

This clonotype was detected only once. The CDR3 loop is CASSLARARGGPYEQYF. CDR3 sequence (DNA): TGTGCCAGCAGCTTAGCGAGGGCCAGGGGGGGCCCCTACGAGCAGTACTTC. This sequence joins TRBV7-8 and TRBJ2-7; D possibly matches TRBD1 or TRBD2 (7 bases each). CDR3 length equals 17 residues. The germline CDR1 and CDR2 sequences are SGHVS and FQNEAQ. V was clipped by 0 bases and J by 2 bases, with 17 bases between them.

V and J are TRBV12-3 or TRBV12-4 and TRBJ2-5, with 7 bases lining up with TRBD2. CDR3 length equals 16 residues. V dropped 1 base and J dropped 4; count of bases not matched to a gene: 9. The DNA for the CDR3 is TGTGCCAGCAGTTTAGGGCTCAGCACGGGGGGAGAGACCCAGTACTTC. This codes for CASSLGLSTGGETQYF.